This TCR beta chain was sequenced during a study of control samples from healthy donors and cancer patients. Some clones are missing from TCRdb's copy, which holds only in-frame ones; the method was immunoSEQ multiplex PCR. The data show approximately 63,000 clones, approximately 85% seen once. The germline gives CDR1 SEHNR, CDR2 FQNEAQ (reference sequence). The length of the CDR3 is 14 residues. Trimming stripped 1 base from V and 7 bases from J, with 11 bases between. Specimen: blood. The chain joins TRBV7-9 to TRBJ1-3; the D gene is possibly TRBD1 (5 bases). The sequence derives from a middle-aged man in good health. Here the CDR3 DNA reads TGTGCCAGCAGCTTAGACCCCGGGACGAACACCATATATTTT. Its translation is CASSLDPGTNTIYF. Combining the CDR3 with reference TRBV7-9 and TRBJ1-3 gives the whole variable domain DTGVSQNPRHKITKRGQNVTFRCDPISEHNRLYWYRQTLGQGPEFLTYFQNEAQLEKSRLLSDRFSAERPKGSFSTLEIQRTEQGDSAMYLCASSLDPGTNTIYFGEGSWLTVV.